Presented here are 17 T cell receptor beta chains from one specimen sequenced in a study of T-cell memory formation after mild COVID-19. TCRdb re-called the 5' RACE reads with MiXCR, one entry per CDR3 protein. Here the sample spans hundreds of thousands of distinct CDR3 sequences, roughly 15% being singletons. The specimen sequenced was PBMCs or a T cell subset sorted from them (not recorded which). The receptors come from a man aged 18 to 29 who had mild COVID-19 (a few samples of this study predate the infection). Cell type and time point are not known.

V and J are TRBV18 and TRBJ1-2, with TRBD1 as a possible D gene (5 bases). From germline, CDR1 is KGHSH and CDR2 LQKENI. CDR3 length: 13 amino acids. Trimming left V 3 bases short and J 4 bases short, with 9 bases between. CDR3 nucleotide sequence: TGTGCCAGCTCACCTGGGACCATCTATGGCTACACCTTC. It yields the protein CASSPGTIYGYTF.

J is TRBJ2-7 and V is TRBV5-1; 10 bases are a match to TRBD1. This CDR3 comprises 15 residues. The ends lost 3 bases at V and 7 bases at J; junction bases unmatched: 10. Germline CDR1 and CDR2: SGHRS and YFSETQ. CDR3 loop: CASSSGDRGGEEQYV. For the CDR3, the DNA is TGCGCCAGCAGCTCGGGGGACAGGGGAGGTGAAGAGCAGTACGTC.

In its sample, this clonotype was seen a few times. The chain carries TRBV12-3 or TRBV12-4 and TRBJ1-5; D gene uncertain. Trimming left V 1 base short and J 5 bases short, with 6 bases between. This CDR3 contains 13 residues. DNA of the CDR3: TGTGCCAGCAGTTTAGAGTCCCATCAGCCCCAGCATTTT. Protein product: CASSLESHQPQHF.

The rearrangement uses TRBV20-1 and TRBJ1-1; D ambiguous. The CDR3 has 11 amino acids. V dropped 6 bases and J dropped 5 bases, with 10 bases sitting between them. Germline V gene lookup returns CDR1 DFQATT and CDR2 SNEGSKA (reference sequence). Written as DNA, the CDR3 is TGCAGTGCCGCAGATCGGACTGAAGCTTTCTTT. It translates to CSAADRTEAFF.

This clonotype was observed a few times. The chain combines TRBV7-2 with TRBJ2-1; maybe TRBD1 (6 bases). Germline-derived CDR1 and CDR2 are SGHTA and FQGNSA. V lost 2 bases and J lost 6, with 20 bases in between. The CDR3 spans 17 residues. The CDR3 nucleotides are TGTGCCAGCAGCTTACTGGGGGCGTCACGTCAGGTCAATGAGCAGTTCTTC. Protein sequence: CASSLLGASRQVNEQFF.

This clonotype was recorded a few times. The chain combines TRBV4-3 with TRBJ1-1; 8 bases fit TRBD1. Germline V gene sequence: CDR1 LGHNA, CDR2 YSLEER. There are 15 residues in the CDR3. After removal of 3 bases from V and 6 bases from J, the junction contained 9 bases not matched to a gene. The CDR3 region is CASSHLQGQAAEAFF. The CDR3 bases are TGCGCCAGCAGCCACCTACAGGGACAGGCAGCTGAAGCTTTCTTT.

This clonotype was seen a few times. The J gene is TRBJ2-5, the V gene TRBV24-1, with 7 bases matching TRBD1. CDR1 KGHDR and CDR2 SFDVKD come from the germline V gene. V dropped 2 bases and J dropped 2; count of bases not matched to a gene: 4. This CDR3 region has 15 residues. The CDR3: CATSDSRTGQETQYF. CDR3 coding DNA: TGTGCCACCAGTGATTCCCGGACAGGACAAGAGACCCAGTACTTC.

The chain joins TRBV7-9 to TRBJ2-4, with TRBD2 as a possible D gene (5 bases). Germline-derived CDR1 and CDR2 are SEHNR and FQNEAQ (reference sequence). Trimming shortened V by 2 bases and J by 1 base, and 6 bases separated the two germline ends. This CDR3 spans 14 amino acids. The CDR3 bases are TGTGCCAGCAGCTTATGGGAGGCCAAAAACATTCAGTACTTC. It codes for CASSLWEAKNIQYF.

The chain carries TRBV5-1 and TRBJ2-3; D is undetermined. The CDR3 covers 12 residues. The germline V gene has CDR1 SGHRS and CDR2 YFSETQ. V lost 5 bases, J lost 2 bases, and 6 bases lay in between. As DNA, the CDR3 is TGCGCCAGCAGGTTGTACACAGATACGCAGTATTTT. Its protein product is CASRLYTDTQYF.

The chain combines TRBV2 with TRBJ1-4, with D maybe TRBD1 (6 bases). Trimming left V 0 bases short and J 1 base short, with 6 bases between. From germline, CDR1 is SNHLY and CDR2 FYNNEI. The CDR3 contains 15 residues. The DNA for the CDR3 is TGTGCCAGCAGTGAAGCGACAGGAACTAATGAAAAACTGTTTTTT. Encoded protein: CASSEATGTNEKLFF.

Only a few counts were recorded for this clonotype. The chain carries TRBV12-3 or TRBV12-4 and TRBJ1-2; D gene unclear. The V end was cut by 6 bases, the J end by 3 bases, with 17 bases between. CDR3 length: 15 amino acids. CDR3 sequence: CASRTSRRGYYGYTF. The CDR3 DNA reads as TGTGCCAGCAGGACCTCCCGACGGGGATACTATGGCTACACCTTC.

The gene calls are TRBV4-2 and TRBJ2-5, with 12 bases matching TRBD1. The CDR3 is made up of 14 amino acids. The germline gives CDR1 LGHNA, CDR2 YNFKEQ. The V and J ends lost 5 bases and 6 bases, in that order; junction bases with no gene match: 4. The CDR3 spells CASSWDRGRKTQYF. As DNA, the CDR3 is TGTGCCAGCAGCTGGGACAGGGGGCGAAAGACCCAGTACTTC.

This clonotype has just a few counts. V usage is TRBV6-2 or TRBV6-3 and J usage is TRBJ2-7, with unresolved D. The CDR3 has 11 residues. Germline V gene data show CDR1 as MNHEY and CDR2 as SVGEGT. Trimming removed 7 bases from V and 4 bases from J, with 8 bases in between. The CDR3 nucleotides read TGTGCCAGCAAGAATTCTTACGAGCAGTACGTC. This sequence encodes CASKNSYEQYV.

The chain joins TRBV29-1 to TRBJ2-2, with a tentative D call TRBD2 (6 bases). The CDR3 is made up of 15 amino acids. The V end was cut by 3 bases, the J end by 2 bases, with 13 bases between. Germline assignment: CDR1 SQVTM and CDR2 ANQGSEA. The DNA for the CDR3 is TGCAGCGTTGAGTTCGGAGGGGCCAACACCGGGGAGCTGTTTTTT. Its translation is CSVEFGGANTGELFF.

This clonotype was observed a handful of times. The chain combines TRBV14 with TRBJ2-1; perhaps TRBD1 as D (5 bases). Germline assignment: CDR1 SGHDN and CDR2 FVKESK. V gave up 0 bases and J gave up 3 bases, with 9 bases separating them. This CDR3 has 15 amino acids. CDR3 nucleotides: TGTGCCAGCAGCCAAGATCGACAGTACTACAATGAGCAGTTCTTC. Translating it yields CASSQDRQYYNEQFF.

In nucleotides, the CDR3 is TGTGCCAGCAGCCGCGCCGGGACGGTGAACACTGAAGCTTTCTTT. It encodes CASSRAGTVNTEAFF. The chain has TRBV3-1 and TRBJ1-1; D may be TRBD1 (5 bases). Trimming pared 4 bases from V and 0 bases from J, leaving 12 bases between. The germline V gene has CDR1 LGHDT and CDR2 YNNKEL (reference sequence). This CDR3 is built from 15 residues.

As regards this clonotype: A much larger clone lies a single base off, so this may be a read error. The V and J genes are TRBV6-5 and TRBJ2-6; no reliable D call. V lost 1 base, J lost 0 bases, and 4 bases lay in between. The CDR3 loop spans 15 amino acids. Germline V gives CDR1 MNHEY, CDR2 SVGAGI. CDR3 protein: CASSYFGSGANVLTF. In DNA, the CDR3 is TGTGCCAGCAGTTACTTCGGCTCTGGGGCCAACGTCCTGACTTTC.